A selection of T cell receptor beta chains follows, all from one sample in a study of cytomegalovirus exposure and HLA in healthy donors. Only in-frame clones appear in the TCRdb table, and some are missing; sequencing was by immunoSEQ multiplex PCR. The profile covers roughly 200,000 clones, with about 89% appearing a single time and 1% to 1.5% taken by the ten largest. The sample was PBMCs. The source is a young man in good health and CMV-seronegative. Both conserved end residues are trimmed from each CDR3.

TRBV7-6 ASSPAEQPSTDTQY
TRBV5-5 ASSSRNKTSGPSYNEQF
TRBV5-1 ASRFRDNPYEQY
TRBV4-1 ASSQGGPGAPYEQY
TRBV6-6 ASSYSTLLNEQF
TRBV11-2 ASSLARAFYGYT
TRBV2 ASSAQASNTEAF
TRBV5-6 ASSFFGGGAEQY
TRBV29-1 SVGTNYNEQF
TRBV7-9 ASSDLGDQPQH
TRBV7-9 ASSPGDRAGNQPQH
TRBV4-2 ASSQEGSGGYEQY
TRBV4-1 ASSPVPGQLNTEAF
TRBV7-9 ASSLDGEQF
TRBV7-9 ASSLALSAAHEAF
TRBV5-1 ASSAAVSSTDTQY
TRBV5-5 ASSLGGVGASYEQY
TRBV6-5 ASSYADTTYEQY
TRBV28 ASSFWGQGTFEQF
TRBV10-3 AISARNTEAF
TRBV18 ASSLTRERAYNEQF
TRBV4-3 ASSQDFGGLDSNQPQH
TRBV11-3 ASSSRKPGGAGTGELF